The 32 T cell receptor beta chains reported below all come from one sample, sequenced in a study of long-term antiretroviral therapy in people with HIV. The authors ran the immunoSEQ assay, v3.0, at survey level. Assay used: immunoSEQ multiplex PCR; TCRdb lists only in-frame clones, some missing. The profile shows approximately 20,000 clones, 80% of them singletons. The source was unsorted PBMCs, collected 0.2 years after starting antiretroviral therapy. The receptors originated from a middle-aged woman with HIV.

This chain links TRBV7-9 with TRBJ2-1; D possibly corresponds to TRBD1 (5 bases). Germline assignment: CDR1 SEHNR and CDR2 FQNEAQ (reference sequence). Between the trimmed V and J ends, which lost 4 bases and 8 bases, there was a span of 9 bases. This CDR3 is 12 amino acids long. CDR3 residues: CASSSQGYEQFF. In DNA, the CDR3 is TGTGCCAGCAGCTCCCAGGGATATGAGCAGTTCTTC.

The chain employs TRBV5-1 and TRBJ1-1; 8 bases line up with TRBD1. Losses at the gene ends were 3 bases for V and 0 bases for J; bases not matched to a gene: 7. Looked up from germline, CDR1 is SGHRS and CDR2 is YFSETQ. This CDR3 spans 16 amino acids. The DNA of the CDR3 is TGCGCCAGCAGCTCCCGGACAGGGCCCTTGAACACTGAAGCTTTCTTT. Its translation is CASSSRTGPLNTEAFF.

The chain carries TRBV19 and TRBJ2-3; 10 bases are shared with TRBD1. The CDR3 runs to 14 residues. After removal of 9 bases from V and 1 base from J, the junction contained 4 bases not matched to a gene. Germline assignment: CDR1 LNHDA and CDR2 SQIVND (reference sequence). CDR3 loop: CASRDRGRTDTQYF. The CDR3 region has the DNA TGTGCCAGCCGGGACAGGGGTCGCACAGATACGCAGTATTTT.

CDR3 in DNA: TGTGCCACCAGCCTAGGACACACCATATATGGCTACACCTTC. Translated: CATSLGHTIYGYTF. The rearrangement uses TRBV15 and TRBJ1-2; D perhaps matches TRBD1 (5 bases). V lost 5 bases and J lost 5, with 15 bases in between. CDR1 and CDR2 from the germline V gene are LNHNV and YYDKDF (reference sequence). This CDR3 comprises 14 residues.

This clone was recorded a few times. The chain combines TRBV19 with TRBJ1-1; D remains ambiguous. V shed 5 bases and J shed 5 bases, with 18 bases lying between them. Germline V gives CDR1 LNHDA, CDR2 SQIVND (reference sequence). There are 15 residues in the CDR3. The CDR3: CASSFGLFSGTEAFF. The CDR3 nucleotides read TGTGCCAGTAGTTTCGGGCTATTCTCGGGAACTGAAGCTTTCTTT.

V is TRBV27 and J is TRBJ1-2, with 8 bases that match TRBD1. J was trimmed by 3 bases and V by 5 bases; bases with no gene match: 14. Germline CDR1 reads MNHEY; CDR2 reads SMNVEV (reference sequence). This CDR3 is 17 amino acids long. The CDR3 DNA follows: TGTGCCAGCAGTCCGCAGGGGGCGGGGGCCGGCCACTATGGCTACACCTTC. Protein product: CASSPQGAGAGHYGYTF.

V is TRBV27 and J is TRBJ2-7; tentatively, D is TRBD2 (6 bases). This CDR3 is 11 amino acids long. CDR1 and CDR2 from the germline V gene are MNHEY and SMNVEV (reference sequence). Trimming took 8 bases from V and 8 from J, leaving 13 bases between them. In nucleotides, the CDR3 is TGTGCCAGCGGAGGGCCGGTAAAGCAGTACTTC. It specifies CASGGPVKQYF.

This clone has a handful of counts. The V gene is TRBV27, the J gene TRBJ1-2; D gene ambiguous. V dropped 6 bases and J dropped 4 bases, with 12 bases sitting between them. The CDR3 totals 13 residues. Germline V gene lookup returns CDR1 MNHEY and CDR2 SMNVEV (reference sequence). The CDR3 coding sequence is TGTGCCAGCAGCCCTTTGGCTGCCTATGGCTACACCTTC. It specifies CASSPLAAYGYTF.

The chain links TRBV11-3 to TRBJ2-5, with a possible D match to TRBD2 (5 bases). With 0 bases removed from V and 1 base from J, the gap between germline ends came to 6 bases. The CDR3 consists of 14 residues. Germline assignment: CDR1 SGHNT and CDR2 YENEEA. The DNA for the CDR3 is TGTGCCAGCAGCTTAGAAGGAGGCCAAGAGACCCAGTACTTC. Translated: CASSLEGGQETQYF.

V and J are TRBV5-4 and TRBJ2-7, with D possibly called TRBD1 or TRBD2 (5 bases each). CDR1 is SGHNT, CDR2 YYREEE, per germline (reference sequence). V lost 4 bases and J lost 1, with 15 bases in between. This CDR3 spans 15 amino acids. The DNA of the CDR3 is TGTGCCAGCAGCCCTAGCAGGGACGCGTCCTACGAGCAGTACTTC. As protein: CASSPSRDASYEQYF.

Written as DNA, the CDR3 is TGTGCCCCAAACAGGCCCCAGCATTTT. Amino acids: CAPNRPQHF. The rearrangement joins TRBV15 to TRBJ1-5; no reliable D call. Germline V gene lookup returns CDR1 LNHNV and CDR2 YYDKDF (reference sequence). The CDR3 spans 9 residues. V lost 11 bases, J lost 9 bases, and 8 bases lay in between.

This chain links TRBV5-1 with TRBJ2-7; D call uncertain. Trimming left V 2 bases short and J 2 bases short, with 8 bases between. This CDR3 comprises 13 residues. Germline loops: CDR1 SGHRS, CDR2 YFSETQ. CDR3 region: CASSLRITYEQYF. The CDR3 nucleotides are TGCGCCAGCAGCTTACGAATTACCTACGAGCAGTACTTC.

This chain joins TRBV5-1 and TRBJ2-1; 7 positions agree with TRBD2. The V segment lost 7 bases and the J segment 8 bases; nucleotides outside the gene matches: 12. CDR1 SGHRS and CDR2 YFSETQ come from the germline V gene. CDR3 length: 14 amino acids. This chain's CDR3 is CASASRDYIYEQFF. CDR3 coding DNA: TGCGCCAGCGCTTCCCGGGACTATATCTATGAGCAGTTCTTC.

The V call is TRBV4-1, the J call TRBJ1-5; D gene ambiguous. The CDR3 extends over 14 amino acids. Germline CDR1 and CDR2: MGHRA and YSYEKL. V was clipped by 1 base and J by 6 bases, with 10 bases between them. DNA for the CDR3: TGCGCCAGCAGCCAAGGAGTGGAGCCTCAGCCCCAGCATTTT. Its protein is CASSQGVEPQPQHF.

J is TRBJ2-4 and V is TRBV5-1, with 10 bases fitting TRBD1. V trimming: 2 bases; J trimming: 12 bases; junction bases outside the gene matches: 8. In germline, CDR1 is SGHRS, CDR2 YFSETQ. This CDR3 region has 14 residues. This CDR3 is CASSFNPGTGDQYF. The CDR3 DNA reads as TGCGCCAGCAGCTTCAACCCCGGGACAGGGGATCAGTACTTC. Full variable domain (remainder filled in from reference TRBV5-1 and TRBJ2-4): KAGVTQTPRYLIKTRGQQVTLSCSPISGHRSVSWYQQTPGQGLQFLFEYFSETQRNKGNFPGRFSGRQFSNSRSEMNVSTLELGDSALYLCASSFNPGTGDQYFGAGTRLSVL.

The chain combines TRBV4-1 with TRBJ2-2; D remains unclear. V was trimmed by 6 bases and J by 3 bases, leaving 5 bases between them. CDR3 size: 12 residues. Germline assignment: CDR1 MGHRA and CDR2 YSYEKL. This CDR3 reads CASSTHTGELFF. The CDR3 region has the DNA TGCGCCAGCAGTACCCACACCGGGGAGCTGTTTTTT.

DNA for the CDR3: TGTGCCAGCAGTGAATTAGTTTTTGGGGTGGATGGCAAAAACATTCAGTACTTC. It translates to CASSELVFGVDGKNIQYF. The chain recombines TRBV2 with TRBJ2-4, with unresolved D. V was shortened by 2 bases and J by 3 bases, with 20 bases between the two germline ends. The germline V gene encodes CDR1 SNHLY and CDR2 FYNNEI. The CDR3 loop spans 18 amino acids.

The V call is TRBV14, the J call TRBJ1-1, with no clear D. There are 13 residues in the CDR3. Germline V lookup: CDR1 SGHDN, CDR2 FVKESK. The V end lost 4 bases, the J end lost 8 bases, and 14 bases lay between the germline ends. CDR3 protein: CASSPVGEREAFF. For the CDR3, the DNA is TGTGCCAGCAGCCCAGTGGGAGAGAGAGAAGCTTTCTTT.

This clone has only a few counts. The CDR3, as DNA: TGTGCCAGCAGTTCCCAAAGTTCCTACGAGCAGTACTTC. This encodes CASSSQSSYEQYF. This chain joins TRBV6-5 and TRBJ2-7, with D unclear. CDR3 size: 13 residues. Trimming shortened V by 4 bases and J by 1 base, and 8 bases separated the two germline ends. Germline V gives CDR1 MNHEY, CDR2 SVGAGI.

The chain is built from TRBV15 and TRBJ1-3, with D possibly matching TRBD1 (5 bases). The length of the CDR3 is 16 residues. CDR1 and CDR2 from the germline V gene are LNHNV and YYDKDF (reference sequence). Trimming cost V 0 bases and J 0 bases, with 9 bases left between them. The CDR3 here is CATSRDGQGSGNTIYF. The CDR3 DNA reads TGTGCCACCAGCAGAGATGGGCAGGGCTCTGGAAACACCATATATTTT.

J is TRBJ1-1 and V is TRBV7-2, with D unresolved. Germline CDR1 and CDR2: SGHTA and FQGNSA. This CDR3 has 13 amino acids. V was clipped by 5 bases and J by 7 bases, with 14 bases between them. The CDR3 sequence is CASSVAPALEAFF. In nucleotides, the CDR3 is TGTGCCAGCAGCGTCGCTCCGGCACTTGAAGCTTTCTTT.

V and J are TRBV11-2 and TRBJ1-1; TRBD1 might be the D (6 bases). Trimming took 4 bases from V and 5 from J, leaving 14 bases between them. The CDR3 loop spans 14 amino acids. The germline V gene encodes CDR1 SGHAT and CDR2 FQNNGV. CDR3 residues: CASSWDTGGTEAFF. For the CDR3, the DNA is TGTGCCAGCAGCTGGGACACGGGTGGGACTGAAGCTTTCTTT.

The chain has TRBV5-6 and TRBJ2-7, with D perhaps matching TRBD1 or TRBD2 (5 bases each). The germline gives CDR1 SGHDT, CDR2 YYEEEE. CDR3 length: 13 amino acids. V was clipped by 4 bases and J by 1 base, with 9 bases between them. CDR3: CASSVGDSYEQYF. The CDR3 DNA reads as TGTGCCAGCAGCGTGGGGGATTCCTACGAGCAGTACTTC. Full variable domain (remainder filled in from reference TRBV5-6 and TRBJ2-7): DAGVTQSPTHLIKTRGQQVTLRCSPKSGHDTVSWYQQALGQGPQFIFQYYEEEERQRGNFPDRFSGHQFPNYSSELNVNALLLGDSALYLCASSVGDSYEQYFGPGTRLTVT.

This clone was observed once. The gene calls are TRBV14 and TRBJ1-1; TRBD1 matches 7 bases. CDR1 SGHDN and CDR2 FVKESK come from the germline V gene. Trimming at V came to 9 bases and at J to 2 bases, leaving 18 bases not matched to a gene. The CDR3 runs 17 residues. The CDR3 region is CARCRSLDRVRNTEAFF. CDR3 DNA sequence: TGTGCCAGGTGCCGTAGCTTAGACAGGGTCCGTAACACTGAAGCTTTCTTT.

The genes are TRBV30 and TRBJ2-2; 7 bases line up with TRBD1. This CDR3 is built from 13 residues. CDR1 and CDR2 (germline): GTSNPN, SVGIG (reference sequence). V lost 2 bases, J lost 7 bases, and 4 bases stayed unmatched. CDR3 nucleotides: TGTGCCTGGAGTCCTACAGGGGTCGGGGAGCTGTTTTTT. The encoded protein is CAWSPTGVGELFF.

The chain employs TRBV30 and TRBJ1-2; possibly TRBD1 for D (5 bases). The germline V and J ends were trimmed by 0 bases and 7 bases, with 9 bases remaining between them. Germline V gene data show CDR1 as GTSNPN and CDR2 as SVGIG (reference sequence). The CDR3 spans 12 residues. In DNA, the CDR3 is TGTGCCTGGAGTGTAGTGCAGGGTGGCTACACCTTC. The encoded protein is CAWSVVQGGYTF.

This clone was recorded a few times. V usage is TRBV29-1 and J usage is TRBJ2-7; D remains unclear. CDR1 and CDR2 from the germline V gene are SQVTM and ANQGSEA. V lost 6 bases and J lost 1, with 16 bases in between. The CDR3 runs to 14 residues. The CDR3 region has the DNA TGCAGCGTGGGCGTCACCCGGGTGTCCTACGAGCAGTACTTC. It translates to CSVGVTRVSYEQYF.

The DNA of the CDR3 is TGCGCCAGCAGTCAATTCGACAGGGAGGCTGCCGGGGAGCTGTTTTTT. It translates to CASSQFDREAAGELFF. The chain combines TRBV23-1 with TRBJ2-2; perhaps TRBD1 as D (7 bases). TRBV23-1 carries the ORF label, with uncertain function. The CDR3 is 16 residues long. Trimming removed 1 base at V and 6 bases at J, with 15 bases between.

The V call is TRBV29-1, the J call TRBJ1-2, with D possibly matching TRBD1 (5 bases). V was shortened by 4 bases and J by 6 bases, with 18 bases between the two germline ends. CDR1 is SQVTM and CDR2 is ANQGSEA in the germline V gene. This CDR3 contains 14 residues. CDR3 DNA: TGCAGCGTTGGGGGTTACGGGGGAGGGGATGGCTACACCTTC. It yields the protein CSVGGYGGGDGYTF.

By proportion, this clone is large. Here the CDR3 reads CASSSQSSYEQYF. CDR3 bases: TGTGCCAGCAGTTCCCAAAGTTCCTACGAGCAGTACTTC. This sequence joins TRBV6-6 and TRBJ2-7; D unresolved. CDR1 MNHNY and CDR2 SVGAGI come from the germline V gene (reference sequence). Trimming took off 4 bases at V and 1 base at J, with 8 bases between the two ends. CDR3 length: 13 amino acids.

CDR3 sequence: CASSSGVFPSYEQYF. CDR3 DNA sequence: TGTGCCAGCAGCTCGGGGGTATTCCCATCCTACGAGCAGTACTTC. V and J are TRBV5-4 and TRBJ2-7; maybe TRBD2 (6 bases). The CDR3 spans 15 residues. V lost 3 bases and J 1 base, leaving 14 bases between the germline ends. CDR1 and CDR2 (germline): SGHNT, YYREEE (reference sequence).

This clone appeared a few times. CDR3 nucleotides: TGTGCCAGCAGCTCCCCACCGGGGGGCAGGAACACTGAAGCTTTCTTT. As protein: CASSSPPGGRNTEAFF. V usage is TRBV7-9 and J usage is TRBJ1-1; TRBD1 is a possible D gene (6 bases). V dropped 4 bases and J dropped 1 base, with 16 bases sitting between them. The CDR3 is made up of 16 amino acids. CDR1 is SEHNR, CDR2 FQNEAQ, per germline (reference sequence).